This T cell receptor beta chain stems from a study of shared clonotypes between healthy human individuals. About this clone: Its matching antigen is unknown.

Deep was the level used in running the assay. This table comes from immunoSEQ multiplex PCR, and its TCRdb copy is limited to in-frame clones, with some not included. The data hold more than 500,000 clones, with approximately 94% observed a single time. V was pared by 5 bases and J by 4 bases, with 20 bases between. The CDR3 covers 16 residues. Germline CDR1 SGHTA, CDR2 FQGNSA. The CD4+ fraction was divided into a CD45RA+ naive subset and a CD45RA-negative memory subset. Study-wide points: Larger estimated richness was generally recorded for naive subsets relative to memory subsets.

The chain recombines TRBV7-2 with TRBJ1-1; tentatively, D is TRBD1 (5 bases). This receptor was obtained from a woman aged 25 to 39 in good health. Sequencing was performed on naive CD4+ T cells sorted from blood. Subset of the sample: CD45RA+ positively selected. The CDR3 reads CASSLFPRVIGTEAFF. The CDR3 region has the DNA TGTGCCAGCAGCCTTTTTCCCAGGGTTATTGGCACTGAAGCTTTCTTT.